Presented here are 9 T cell receptor beta chains from one specimen sequenced in a study of T cell changes during pregnancy in multiple sclerosis. Clones were sequenced by immunoSEQ multiplex PCR, and TCRdb holds only the in-frame ones, with some missing. Of tens of thousands of clones in the sample, approximately 90% were seen once. Sequenced material: peripheral blood, taken after pregnancy. The source of these receptors is a female donor with multiple sclerosis, enrolled in a pregnancy study.

The chain combines TRBV7-9 with TRBJ1-4, with TRBD1 identical over 9 bases. This CDR3 is 15 amino acids long. After removal of 5 bases from V and 6 bases from J, the junction contained 7 bases not matched to a gene. The germline V gene has CDR1 SEHNR and CDR2 FQNEAQ (reference sequence). The CDR3 nucleotides are TGTGCCAGCAGCCCCCCGGGACAGGGATATGAAAAACTGTTTTTT. Amino acid sequence: CASSPPGQGYEKLFF.

This clone was observed a single time. The chain has TRBV6-6 and TRBJ2-5, with 7 bases fitting TRBD2. Trimming removed 6 bases from V and 5 bases from J; junction bases left unmatched: 6. This CDR3 is built from 13 residues. Germline values: CDR1 MNHNY, CDR2 SVGAGI (reference sequence). The CDR3 region is CASSPRGEETQYF. The CDR3 DNA reads TGTGCCAGCAGCCCTCGGGGGGAGGAGACCCAGTACTTC.

V and J are TRBV18 and TRBJ2-5, with D possibly TRBD1 on 5 matching bases. The CDR3 spans 15 residues. V was trimmed by 3 bases and J by 1 base, leaving 12 bases between them. CDR1 and CDR2 (germline): KGHSH, LQKENI. The CDR3 sequence: CASSPFQGSQETQYF. CDR3 bases: TGTGCCAGCTCACCTTTCCAGGGAAGCCAAGAGACCCAGTACTTC.

The chain uses TRBV19 and TRBJ2-5, with 16 positions matching TRBD2. The CDR3 loop spans 16 amino acids. Germline V gene data show CDR1 as LNHDA and CDR2 as SQIVND (reference sequence). V trimming: 5 bases; J trimming: 5 bases; junction bases outside the gene matches: 5. The CDR3 region has the DNA TGTGCCAGTAGTCCGGGGACTAGCGGGAGGGGGGAGACCCAGTACTTC. Its translation: CASSPGTSGRGETQYF. The full variable domain, rest sourced from reference TRBV19 and TRBJ2-5, is DGGITQSPKYLFRKEGQNVTLSCEQNLNHDAMYWYRQDPGQGLRLIYYSQIVNDFQKGDIAEGYSVSREKKESFPLTVTSAQKNPTAFYLCASSPGTSGRGETQYFGPGTRLLVL.

The chain joins TRBV29-1 to TRBJ2-3; TRBD2 might be the D (6 bases). Germline V CDR1 and CDR2: SQVTM, ANQGSEA. Trimming removed 7 bases from V and 0 bases from J, with 14 bases in between. CDR3 size: 14 residues. The CDR3 is CSADAGYSTDTQYF. The CDR3 region has the DNA TGCAGCGCCGATGCGGGGTACAGCACAGATACGCAGTATTTT.

This chain joins TRBV6-6 and TRBJ2-2; D unclear. The V and J ends lost 4 bases and 2 bases respectively, with 5 bases between them. The CDR3 contains 13 residues. Germline CDR1 is MNHNY and CDR2 is SVGAGI (reference sequence). CDR3 in amino acids: CASSFKNTGELFF. CDR3 sequence (DNA): TGTGCCAGCAGTTTTAAAAACACCGGGGAGCTGTTTTTT.

The rearrangement uses TRBV5-4 and TRBJ1-2; a weak D match, TRBD1 (6 bases). Trimming removed 0 bases from V and 4 bases from J, with 10 bases in between. The CDR3 sequence is 14 residues long. The germline V gene has CDR1 SGHNT and CDR2 YYREEE (reference sequence). The CDR3 region is CASSLGQETYGYTF. The CDR3, as DNA: TGTGCCAGCAGCTTGGGACAGGAGACCTATGGCTACACCTTC.

V gene TRBV28 combines with J gene TRBJ2-1, with 10 bases that match TRBD1. Germline V gene sequence: CDR1 MDHEN, CDR2 SYDVKM. With V trimmed by 2 bases and J by 8 bases, 18 bases remained unmatched. CDR3 length: 19 amino acids. CDR3 in amino acids: CASSLPATSGTGDWDEQFF. The DNA of the CDR3 is TGTGCCAGCAGTTTACCAGCAACCTCCGGGACAGGGGATTGGGATGAGCAGTTCTTC.

V gene TRBV7-9 combines with J gene TRBJ1-5; perhaps TRBD1 as D (5 bases). CDR3 length equals 15 residues. Between the trimmed V and J ends, which lost 5 bases and 2 bases, there was a span of 13 bases. Germline-derived CDR1 and CDR2 are SEHNR and FQNEAQ (reference sequence). The CDR3 protein is CASSAPWGGNQPQHF. In DNA, the CDR3 is TGTGCCAGCAGCGCACCCTGGGGCGGCAATCAGCCCCAGCATTTT.